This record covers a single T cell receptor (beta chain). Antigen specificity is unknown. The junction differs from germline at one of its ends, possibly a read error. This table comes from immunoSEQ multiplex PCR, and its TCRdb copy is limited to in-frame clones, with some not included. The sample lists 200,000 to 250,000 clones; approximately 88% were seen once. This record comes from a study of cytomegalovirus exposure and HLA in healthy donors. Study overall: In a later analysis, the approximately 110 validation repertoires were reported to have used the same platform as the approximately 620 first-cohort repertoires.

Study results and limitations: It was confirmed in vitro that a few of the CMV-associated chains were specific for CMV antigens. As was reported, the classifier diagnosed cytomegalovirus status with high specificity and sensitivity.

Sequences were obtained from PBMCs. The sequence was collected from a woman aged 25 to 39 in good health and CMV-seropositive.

Here the CDR3 DNA reads TGTGCCAGCACCTTGTCAACAGGCTACGAGCAGTACTTC. The encoded protein is CASTLSTGYEQYF. The J gene is TRBJ2-7, the V gene TRBV5-6; D perhaps matches TRBD1 (5 bases). CDR1 and CDR2 from the germline V gene are SGHDT and YYEEEE. This CDR3 spans 13 amino acids.